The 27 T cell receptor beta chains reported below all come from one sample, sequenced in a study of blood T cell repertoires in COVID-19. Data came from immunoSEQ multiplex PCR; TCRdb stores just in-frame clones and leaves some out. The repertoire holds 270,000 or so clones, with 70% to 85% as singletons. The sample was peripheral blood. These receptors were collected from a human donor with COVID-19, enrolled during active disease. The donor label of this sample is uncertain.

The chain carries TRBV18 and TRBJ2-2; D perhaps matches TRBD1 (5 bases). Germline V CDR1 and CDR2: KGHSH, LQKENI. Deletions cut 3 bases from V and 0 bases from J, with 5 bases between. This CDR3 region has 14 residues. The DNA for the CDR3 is TGTGCCAGCTCACCGACAGCGAACACCGGGGAGCTGTTTTTT. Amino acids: CASSPTANTGELFF. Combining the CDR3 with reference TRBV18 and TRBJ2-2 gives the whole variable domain NAGVMQNPRHLVRRRGQEARLRCSPMKGHSHVYWYRQLPEEGLKFMVYLQKENIIDESGMPKERFSAEFPKEGPSILRIQQVVRGDSAAYFCASSPTANTGELFFGEGSRLTVL.

The DNA for the CDR3 is TGCAGCGCCTTTGGGCCCCGGCGGGACACTGAAGCTTTCTTT. Translating gives CSAFGPRRDTEAFF. This rearrangement joins TRBV29-1 to TRBJ1-1; unclear D gene. The CDR3 contains 14 residues. The germline gives CDR1 SQVTM, CDR2 ANQGSEA. Trimming took 7 bases from V and 3 from J, leaving 18 bases between them.

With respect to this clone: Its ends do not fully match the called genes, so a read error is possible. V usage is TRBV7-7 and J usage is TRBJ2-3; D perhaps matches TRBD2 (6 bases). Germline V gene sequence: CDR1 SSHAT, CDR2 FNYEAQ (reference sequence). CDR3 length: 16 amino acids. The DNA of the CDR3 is TGTGCTAGCAGTCCACTGGCGGGGACTAGCACAGATACGCAGTATTTT. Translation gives CASSPLAGTSTDTQYF.

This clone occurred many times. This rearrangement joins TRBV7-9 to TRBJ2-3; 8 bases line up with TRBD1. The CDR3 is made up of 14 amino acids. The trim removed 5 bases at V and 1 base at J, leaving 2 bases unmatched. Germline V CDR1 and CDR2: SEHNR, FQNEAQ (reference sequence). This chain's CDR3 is CASSGTGRTDTQYF. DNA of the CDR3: TGTGCCAGCAGCGGGACAGGCCGCACAGATACGCAGTATTTT.

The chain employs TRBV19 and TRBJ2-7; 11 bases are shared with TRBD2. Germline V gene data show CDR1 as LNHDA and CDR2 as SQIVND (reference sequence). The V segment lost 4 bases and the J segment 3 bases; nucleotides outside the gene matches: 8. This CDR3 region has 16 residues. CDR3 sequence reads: CASSSFTSGSSYEQYF. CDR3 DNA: TGTGCCAGTAGTAGTTTTACTAGCGGGAGTAGCTACGAGCAGTACTTC. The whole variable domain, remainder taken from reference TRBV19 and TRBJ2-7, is DGGITQSPKYLFRKEGQNVTLSCEQNLNHDAMYWYRQDPGQGLRLIYYSQIVNDFQKGDIAEGYSVSREKKESFPLTVTSAQKNPTAFYLCASSSFTSGSSYEQYFGPGTRLTVT.

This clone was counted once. The CDR3 DNA reads as TGCGCCAGCAGCCAAGAAAGAGACACAGATACGCAGTATTTT. Its translation is CASSQERDTDTQYF. The chain links TRBV4-1 to TRBJ2-3; no definite D call. The CDR3 totals 14 residues. V lost 0 bases and J lost 2, with 6 bases in between. The germline V gene encodes CDR1 MGHRA and CDR2 YSYEKL.

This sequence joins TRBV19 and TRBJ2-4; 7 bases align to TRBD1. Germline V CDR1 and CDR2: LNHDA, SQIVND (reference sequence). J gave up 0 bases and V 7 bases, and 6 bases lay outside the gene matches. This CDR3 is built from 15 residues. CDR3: CASTPTGLAKNIQYF. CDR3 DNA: TGTGCCAGTACCCCGACAGGGCTAGCCAAAAACATTCAGTACTTC.

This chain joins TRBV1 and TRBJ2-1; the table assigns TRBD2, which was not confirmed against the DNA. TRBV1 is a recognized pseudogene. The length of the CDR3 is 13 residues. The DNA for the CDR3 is TGCACCAGAGTGAGACTAGCGGACAATGAGCAGTTCTTC. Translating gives CTRVRLADNEQFF.

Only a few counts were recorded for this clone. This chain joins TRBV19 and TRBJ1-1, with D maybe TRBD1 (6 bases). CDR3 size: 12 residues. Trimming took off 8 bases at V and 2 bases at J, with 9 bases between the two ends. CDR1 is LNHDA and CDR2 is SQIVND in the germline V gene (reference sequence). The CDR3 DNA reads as TGTGCCAGTCAGACAGGAAACACTGAAGCTTTCTTT. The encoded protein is CASQTGNTEAFF.

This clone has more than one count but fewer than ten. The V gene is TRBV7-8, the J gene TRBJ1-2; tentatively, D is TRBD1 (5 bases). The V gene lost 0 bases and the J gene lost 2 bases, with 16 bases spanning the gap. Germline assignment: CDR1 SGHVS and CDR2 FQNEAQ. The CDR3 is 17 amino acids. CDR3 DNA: TGTGCCAGCAGCTTAGCCCCACGGCGGGGGATAAACTATGGCTACACCTTC. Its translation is CASSLAPRRGINYGYTF.

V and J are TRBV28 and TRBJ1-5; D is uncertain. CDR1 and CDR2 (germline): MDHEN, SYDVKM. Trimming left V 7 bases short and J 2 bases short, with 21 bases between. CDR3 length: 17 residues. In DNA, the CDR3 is TGTGCCAGCACTCCCCGGGCGGGATCTACAGGCAATCAGCCCCAGCATTTT. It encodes CASTPRAGSTGNQPQHF. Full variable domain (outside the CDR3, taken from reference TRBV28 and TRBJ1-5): DVKVTQSSRYLVKRTGEKVFLECVQDMDHENMFWYRQDPGLGLRLIYFSYDVKMKEKGDIPEGYSVSREKKERFSLILESASTNQTSMYLCASTPRAGSTGNQPQHFGDGTRLSIL.

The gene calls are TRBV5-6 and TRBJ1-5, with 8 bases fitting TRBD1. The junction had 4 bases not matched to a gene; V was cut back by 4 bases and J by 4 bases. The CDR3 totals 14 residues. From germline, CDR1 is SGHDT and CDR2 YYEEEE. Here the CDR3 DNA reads TGTGCCAGCAGCCTAAGGACAGGGAATCAGCCCCAGCATTTT. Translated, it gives CASSLRTGNQPQHF.

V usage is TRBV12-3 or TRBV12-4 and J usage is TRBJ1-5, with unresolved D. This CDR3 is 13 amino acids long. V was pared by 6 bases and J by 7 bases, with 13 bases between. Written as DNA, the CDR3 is TGTGCCAGCAGCCAGGTGGGTCGGCAGCCCCAGCATTTT. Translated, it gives CASSQVGRQPQHF.

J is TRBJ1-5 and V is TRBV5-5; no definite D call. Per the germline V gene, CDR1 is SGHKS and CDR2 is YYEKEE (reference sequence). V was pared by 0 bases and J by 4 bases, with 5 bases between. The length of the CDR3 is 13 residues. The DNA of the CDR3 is TGTGCCAGCAGCTTGGGGAGGAATCAGCCCCAGCATTTT. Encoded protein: CASSLGRNQPQHF.

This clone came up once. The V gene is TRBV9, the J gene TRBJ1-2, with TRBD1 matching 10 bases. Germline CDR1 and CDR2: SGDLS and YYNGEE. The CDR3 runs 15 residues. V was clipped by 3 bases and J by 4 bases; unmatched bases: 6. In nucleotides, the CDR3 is TGTGCCAGCAGCGCGACAGGGGGCAGGAGCTATGGCTACACCTTC. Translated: CASSATGGRSYGYTF.

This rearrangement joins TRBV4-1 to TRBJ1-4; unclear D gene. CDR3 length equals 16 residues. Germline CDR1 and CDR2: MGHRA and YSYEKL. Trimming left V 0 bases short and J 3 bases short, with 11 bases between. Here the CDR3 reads CASSQEERRANEKLFF. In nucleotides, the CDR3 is TGCGCCAGCAGCCAAGAAGAGAGGCGGGCTAATGAAAAACTGTTTTTT.

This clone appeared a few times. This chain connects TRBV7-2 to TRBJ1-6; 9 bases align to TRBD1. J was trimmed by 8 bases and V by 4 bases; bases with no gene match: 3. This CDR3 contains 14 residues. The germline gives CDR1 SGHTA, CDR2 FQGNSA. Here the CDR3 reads CASSSQGADSPLHF. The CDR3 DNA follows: TGTGCCAGCAGCTCACAGGGGGCCGATTCACCCCTCCACTTT.

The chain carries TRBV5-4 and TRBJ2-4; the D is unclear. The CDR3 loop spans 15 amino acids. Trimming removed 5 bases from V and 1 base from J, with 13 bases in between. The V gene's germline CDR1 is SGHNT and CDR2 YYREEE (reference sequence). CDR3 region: CASSPELFAKNIQYF. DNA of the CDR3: TGTGCCAGCAGTCCCGAACTTTTTGCCAAAAACATTCAGTACTTC. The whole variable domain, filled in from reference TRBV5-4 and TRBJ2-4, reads ETGVTQSPTHLIKTRGQQVTLRCSSQSGHNTVSWYQQALGQGPQFIFQYYREEENGRGNFPPRFSGLQFPNYSSELNVNALELDDSALYLCASSPELFAKNIQYFGAGTRLSVL.

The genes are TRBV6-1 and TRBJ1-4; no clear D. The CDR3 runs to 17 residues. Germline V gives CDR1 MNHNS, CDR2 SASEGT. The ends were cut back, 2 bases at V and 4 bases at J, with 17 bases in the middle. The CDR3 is CASSEFKASVGNEKLFF. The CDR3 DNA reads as TGTGCCAGCAGTGAATTTAAGGCGAGCGTAGGTAATGAAAAACTGTTTTTT.

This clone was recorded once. The CDR3 nucleotides are TGCAGCGTGGTGAAGGGGGCGTCGGGCACTGAAGCTTTCTTT. Protein product: CSVVKGASGTEAFF. V is TRBV29-1 and J is TRBJ1-1; 7 bases match TRBD1. The CDR3 length is 14 residues. After removal of 6 bases from V and 4 bases from J, the junction contained 11 bases not matched to a gene. Germline lookup yields CDR1 SQVTM and CDR2 ANQGSEA.

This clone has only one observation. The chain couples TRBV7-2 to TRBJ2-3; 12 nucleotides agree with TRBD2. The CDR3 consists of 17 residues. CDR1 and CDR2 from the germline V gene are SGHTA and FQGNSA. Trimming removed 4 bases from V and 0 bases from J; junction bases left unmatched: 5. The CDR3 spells CASSSRTSGDSTDTQYF. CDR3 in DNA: TGTGCCAGCAGCTCGCGGACTAGCGGGGATAGCACAGATACGCAGTATTTT.

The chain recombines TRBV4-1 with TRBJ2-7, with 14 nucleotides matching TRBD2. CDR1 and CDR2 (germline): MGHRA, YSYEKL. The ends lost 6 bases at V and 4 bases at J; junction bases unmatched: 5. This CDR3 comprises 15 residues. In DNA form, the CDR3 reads TGCGCCAGCAGATACGGGACTAGCGGGAGATACGAGCAGTACTTC. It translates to CASRYGTSGRYEQYF.

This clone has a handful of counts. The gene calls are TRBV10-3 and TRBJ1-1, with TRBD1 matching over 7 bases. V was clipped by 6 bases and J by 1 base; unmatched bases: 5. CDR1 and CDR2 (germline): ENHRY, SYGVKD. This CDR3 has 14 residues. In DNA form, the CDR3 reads TGTGCCATCAGCTTAGACAGGGCGAACACTGAAGCTTTCTTT. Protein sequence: CAISLDRANTEAFF.

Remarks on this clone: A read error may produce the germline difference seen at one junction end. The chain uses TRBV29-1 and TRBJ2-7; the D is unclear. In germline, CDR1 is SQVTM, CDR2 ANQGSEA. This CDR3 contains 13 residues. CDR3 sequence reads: CSVQDQNTYEQYF. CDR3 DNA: TGCAGCGTTCAAGACCAGAATACCTACGAGCAGTACTTC.

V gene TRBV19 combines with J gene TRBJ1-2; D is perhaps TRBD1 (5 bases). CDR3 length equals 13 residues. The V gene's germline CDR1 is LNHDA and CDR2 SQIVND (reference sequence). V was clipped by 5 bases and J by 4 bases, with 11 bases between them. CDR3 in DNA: TGTGCCAGTAGTGTTCAGGGTGCCTATGGCTACACCTTC. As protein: CASSVQGAYGYTF. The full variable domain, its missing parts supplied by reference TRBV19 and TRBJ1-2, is DGGITQSPKYLFRKEGQNVTLSCEQNLNHDAMYWYRQDPGQGLRLIYYSQIVNDFQKGDIAEGYSVSREKKESFPLTVTSAQKNPTAFYLCASSVQGAYGYTFGSGTRLTVV.

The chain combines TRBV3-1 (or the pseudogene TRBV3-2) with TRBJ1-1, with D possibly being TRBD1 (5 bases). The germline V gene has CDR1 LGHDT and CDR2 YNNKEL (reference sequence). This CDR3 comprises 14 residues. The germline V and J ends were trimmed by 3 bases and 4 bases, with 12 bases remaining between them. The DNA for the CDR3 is TGTGCCAGCAGCCATTCCGGAGGGGTCACTGAAGCTTTCTTT. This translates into CASSHSGGVTEAFF.

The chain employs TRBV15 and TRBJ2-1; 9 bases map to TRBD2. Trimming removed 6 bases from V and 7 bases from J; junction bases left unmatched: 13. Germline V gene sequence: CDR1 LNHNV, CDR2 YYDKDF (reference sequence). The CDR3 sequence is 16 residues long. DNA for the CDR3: TGTGCCACCAGGATGGATGCAGCGGGAGGAAGGAATGAGCAGTTCTTC. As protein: CATRMDAAGGRNEQFF. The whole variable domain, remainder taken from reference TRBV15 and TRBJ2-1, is DAMVIQNPRYQVTQFGKPVTLSCSQTLNHNVMYWYQQKSSQAPKLLFHYYDKDFNNEADTPDNFQSRRPNTSFCFLDIRSPGLGDTAMYLCATRMDAAGGRNEQFFGPGTRLTVL.